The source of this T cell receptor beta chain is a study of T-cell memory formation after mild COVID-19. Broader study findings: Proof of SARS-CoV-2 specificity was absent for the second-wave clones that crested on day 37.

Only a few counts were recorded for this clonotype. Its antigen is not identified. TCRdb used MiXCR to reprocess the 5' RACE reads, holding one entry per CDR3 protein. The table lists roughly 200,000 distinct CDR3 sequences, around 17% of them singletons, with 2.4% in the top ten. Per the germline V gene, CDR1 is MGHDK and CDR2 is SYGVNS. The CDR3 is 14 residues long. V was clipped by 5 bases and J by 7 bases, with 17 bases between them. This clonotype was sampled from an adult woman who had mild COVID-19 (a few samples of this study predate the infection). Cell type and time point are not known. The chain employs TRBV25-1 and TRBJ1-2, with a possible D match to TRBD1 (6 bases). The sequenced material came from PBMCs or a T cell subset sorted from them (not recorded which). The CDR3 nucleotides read TGTGCCAGCAGTCCTCCAGGGACACCCCGTGGCTACACCTTC. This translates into CASSPPGTPRGYTF.